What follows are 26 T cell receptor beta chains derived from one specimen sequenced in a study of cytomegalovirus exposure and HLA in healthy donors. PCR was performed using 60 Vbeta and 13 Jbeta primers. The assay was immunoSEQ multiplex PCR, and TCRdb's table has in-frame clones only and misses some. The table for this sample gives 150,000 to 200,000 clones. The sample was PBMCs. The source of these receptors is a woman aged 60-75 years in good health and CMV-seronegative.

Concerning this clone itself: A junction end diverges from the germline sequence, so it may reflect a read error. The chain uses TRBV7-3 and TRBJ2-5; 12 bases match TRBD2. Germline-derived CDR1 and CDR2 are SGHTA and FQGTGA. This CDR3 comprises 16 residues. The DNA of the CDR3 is TGTGCCAGCAGCTTAGGCCTAGCGGGAGGGCAAGGGACCCAGTACTTC. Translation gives CASSLGLAGGQGTQYF.

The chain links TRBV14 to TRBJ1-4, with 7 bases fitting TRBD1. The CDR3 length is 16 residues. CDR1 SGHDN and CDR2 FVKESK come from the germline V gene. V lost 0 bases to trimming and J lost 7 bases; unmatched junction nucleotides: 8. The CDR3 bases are TGTGCCAGCAGCCAAGAAAGGGGGCGCGGGACTGAAAAACTGTTTTTT. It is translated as CASSQERGRGTEKLFF. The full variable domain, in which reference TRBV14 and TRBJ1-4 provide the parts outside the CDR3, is EAGVTQFPSHSVIEKGQTVTLRCDPISGHDNLYWYRRVMGKEIKFLLHFVKESKQDESGMPNNRFLAERTGGTYSTLKVQPAELEDSGVYFCASSQERGRGTEKLFFGSGTQLSVL.

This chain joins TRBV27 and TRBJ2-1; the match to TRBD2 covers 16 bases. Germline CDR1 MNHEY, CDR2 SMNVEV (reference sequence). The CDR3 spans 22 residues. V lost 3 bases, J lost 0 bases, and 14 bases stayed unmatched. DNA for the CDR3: TGTGCCAGCAGTTTTGAGCCAGAAGAGGGACTAGCGGGAGGGCTCTCCTACAATGAGCAGTTCTTC. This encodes CASSFEPEEGLAGGLSYNEQFF.

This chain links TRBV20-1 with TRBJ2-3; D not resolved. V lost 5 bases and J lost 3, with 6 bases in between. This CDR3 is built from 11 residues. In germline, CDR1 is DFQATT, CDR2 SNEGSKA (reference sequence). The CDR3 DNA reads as TGCAGTGCTGGCCGAACAGATACGCAGTATTTT. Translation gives CSAGRTDTQYF.

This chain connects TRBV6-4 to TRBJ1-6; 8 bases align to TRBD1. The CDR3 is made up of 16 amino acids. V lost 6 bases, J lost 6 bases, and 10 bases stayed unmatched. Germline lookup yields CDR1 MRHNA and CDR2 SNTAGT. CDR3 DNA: TGTGCCAGCAGAGCCCTCGGACAGGGAGGTAATTCACCCCTCCACTTT. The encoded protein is CASRALGQGGNSPLHF.

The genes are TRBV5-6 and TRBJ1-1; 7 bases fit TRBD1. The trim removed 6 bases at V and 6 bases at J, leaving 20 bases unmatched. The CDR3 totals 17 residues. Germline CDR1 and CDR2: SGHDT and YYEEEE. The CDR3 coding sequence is TGTGCCAGCAAACCCCGCCCGACGAGACAGGGCGGGTCTGAAGCTTTCTTT. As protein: CASKPRPTRQGGSEAFF.

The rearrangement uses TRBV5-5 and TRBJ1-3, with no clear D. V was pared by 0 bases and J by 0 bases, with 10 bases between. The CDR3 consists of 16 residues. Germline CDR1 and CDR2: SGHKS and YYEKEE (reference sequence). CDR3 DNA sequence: TGTGCCAGCAGCTTGGCCTCTGGCCTCTCTGGAAACACCATATATTTT. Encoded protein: CASSLASGLSGNTIYF.

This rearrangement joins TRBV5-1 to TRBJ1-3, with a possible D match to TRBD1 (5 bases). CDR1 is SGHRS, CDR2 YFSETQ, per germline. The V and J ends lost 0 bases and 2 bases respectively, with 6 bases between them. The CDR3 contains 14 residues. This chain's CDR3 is CASSLGGAGNTIYF. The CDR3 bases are TGCGCCAGCAGCTTGGGGGGGGCTGGAAACACCATATATTTT.

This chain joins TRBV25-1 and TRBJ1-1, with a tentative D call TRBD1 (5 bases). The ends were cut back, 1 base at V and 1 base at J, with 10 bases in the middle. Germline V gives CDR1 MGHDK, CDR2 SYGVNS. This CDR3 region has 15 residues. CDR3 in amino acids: CASSELGAANTEAFF. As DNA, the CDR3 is TGTGCCAGCAGTGAATTAGGGGCCGCGAACACTGAAGCTTTCTTT.

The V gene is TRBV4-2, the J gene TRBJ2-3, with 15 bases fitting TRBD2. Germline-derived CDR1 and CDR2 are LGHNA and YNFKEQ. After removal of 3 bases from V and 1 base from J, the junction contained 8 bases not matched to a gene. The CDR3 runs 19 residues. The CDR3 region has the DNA TGTGCCAGCAGCCAGGGGGGACTAGCGGGGGGTGGAGGCACAGATACGCAGTATTTT. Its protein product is CASSQGGLAGGGGTDTQYF.

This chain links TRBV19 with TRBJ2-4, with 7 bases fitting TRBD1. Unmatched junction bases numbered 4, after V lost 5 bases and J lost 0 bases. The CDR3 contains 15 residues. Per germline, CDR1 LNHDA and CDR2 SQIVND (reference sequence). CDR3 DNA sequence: TGTGCCAGTAGTCCACAGGGGTTAGCCAAAAACATTCAGTACTTC. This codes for CASSPQGLAKNIQYF.

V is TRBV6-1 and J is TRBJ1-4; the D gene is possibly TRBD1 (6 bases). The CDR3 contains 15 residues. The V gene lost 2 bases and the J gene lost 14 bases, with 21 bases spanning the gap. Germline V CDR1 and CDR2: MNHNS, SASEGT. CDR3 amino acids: CASSEYGRGTLGLFF. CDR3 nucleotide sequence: TGTGCCAGCAGTGAATATGGCAGGGGCACTCTGGGGCTGTTTTTT.

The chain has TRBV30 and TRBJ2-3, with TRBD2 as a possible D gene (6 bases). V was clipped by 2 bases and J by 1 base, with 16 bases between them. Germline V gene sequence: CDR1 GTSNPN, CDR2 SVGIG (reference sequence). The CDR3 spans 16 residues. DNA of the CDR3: TGTGCCTGGAGTCAAGAACGGGGACTGGGCACAGATACGCAGTATTTT. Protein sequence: CAWSQERGLGTDTQYF.

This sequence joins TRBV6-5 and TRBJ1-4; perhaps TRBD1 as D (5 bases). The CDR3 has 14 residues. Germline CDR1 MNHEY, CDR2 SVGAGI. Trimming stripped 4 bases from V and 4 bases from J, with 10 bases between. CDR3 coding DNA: TGTGCCAGCAGTTCCGACAGTCTTAATGAAAAACTGTTTTTT. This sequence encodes CASSSDSLNEKLFF.

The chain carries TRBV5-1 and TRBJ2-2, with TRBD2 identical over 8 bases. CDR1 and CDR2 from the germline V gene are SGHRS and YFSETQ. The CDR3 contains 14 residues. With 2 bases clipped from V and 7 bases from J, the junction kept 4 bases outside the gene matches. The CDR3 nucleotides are TGCGCCAGCAGCTTTGCGGGAGGCGACGGGGAGCTGTTTTTT. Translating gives CASSFAGGDGELFF.

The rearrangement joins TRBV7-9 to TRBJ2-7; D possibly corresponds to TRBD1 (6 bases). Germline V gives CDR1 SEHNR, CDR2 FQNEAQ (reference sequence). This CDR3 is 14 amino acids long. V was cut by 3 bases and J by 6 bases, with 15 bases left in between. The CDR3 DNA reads TGTGCCAGCAGCTTTCTCGACAGGCCTGGCGAGCAGTACTTC. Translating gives CASSFLDRPGEQYF.

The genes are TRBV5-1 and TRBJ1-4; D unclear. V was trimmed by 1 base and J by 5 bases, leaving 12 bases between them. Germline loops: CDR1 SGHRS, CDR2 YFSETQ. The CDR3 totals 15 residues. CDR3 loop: CASSLIGTVNEKLFF. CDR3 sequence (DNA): TGCGCCAGCAGCTTGATCGGCACAGTAAATGAAAAACTGTTTTTT.

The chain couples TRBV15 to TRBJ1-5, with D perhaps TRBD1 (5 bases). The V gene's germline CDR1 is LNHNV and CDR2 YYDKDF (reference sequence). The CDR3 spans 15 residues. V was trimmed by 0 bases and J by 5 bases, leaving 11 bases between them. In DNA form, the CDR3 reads TGTGCCACCAGCAGAGATGCGGGGGGTTATCAGCCCCAGCATTTT. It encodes CATSRDAGGYQPQHF.

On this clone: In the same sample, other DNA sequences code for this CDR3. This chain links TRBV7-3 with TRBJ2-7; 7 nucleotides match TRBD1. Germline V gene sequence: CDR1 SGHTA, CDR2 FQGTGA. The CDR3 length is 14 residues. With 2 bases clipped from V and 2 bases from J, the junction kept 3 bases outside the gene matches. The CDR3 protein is CASSLGQGAYEQYF. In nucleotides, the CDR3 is TGTGCCAGCAGCTTAGGGCAGGGGGCCTACGAGCAGTACTTC.

The CDR3 region has the DNA TGTGCCAGCAGCCGGAAGGGCGGGGGGGCCAAAAACACCGGGGAGCTGTTTTTT. Its translation: CASSRKGGGAKNTGELFF. V is TRBV11-2 and J is TRBJ2-2, with 9 nucleotides matching TRBD2. V dropped 5 bases and J dropped 2; count of bases not matched to a gene: 12. The CDR3 has 18 amino acids. Germline V gives CDR1 SGHAT, CDR2 FQNNGV.

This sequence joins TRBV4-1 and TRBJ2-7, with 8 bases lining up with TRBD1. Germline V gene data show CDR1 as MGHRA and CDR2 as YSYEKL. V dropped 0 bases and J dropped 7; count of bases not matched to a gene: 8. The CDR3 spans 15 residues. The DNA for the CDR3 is TGCGCCAGCAGCCAAGATGCCGGACAGGGTCGGGAGCAGTACTTC. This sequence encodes CASSQDAGQGREQYF.

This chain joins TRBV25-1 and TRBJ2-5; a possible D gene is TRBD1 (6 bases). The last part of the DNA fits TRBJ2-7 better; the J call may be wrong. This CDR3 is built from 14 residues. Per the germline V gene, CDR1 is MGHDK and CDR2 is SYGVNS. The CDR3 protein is CATQTGDNYYEQYF. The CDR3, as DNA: TGTGCCACCCAAACCGGGGACAACTACTACGAGCAGTACTTC.

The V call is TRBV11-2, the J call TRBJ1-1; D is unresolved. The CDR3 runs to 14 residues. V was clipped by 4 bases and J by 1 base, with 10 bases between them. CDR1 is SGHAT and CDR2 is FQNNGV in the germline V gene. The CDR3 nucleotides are TGTGCCAGCAGCTCCTCGGACTCGAACACTGAAGCTTTCTTT. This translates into CASSSSDSNTEAFF. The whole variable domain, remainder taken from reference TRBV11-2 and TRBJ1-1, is EAGVAQSPRYKIIEKRQSVAFWCNPISGHATLYWYQQILGQGPKLLIQFQNNGVVDDSQLPKDRFSAERLKGVDSTLKIQPAKLEDSAVYLCASSSSDSNTEAFFGQGTRLTVV.

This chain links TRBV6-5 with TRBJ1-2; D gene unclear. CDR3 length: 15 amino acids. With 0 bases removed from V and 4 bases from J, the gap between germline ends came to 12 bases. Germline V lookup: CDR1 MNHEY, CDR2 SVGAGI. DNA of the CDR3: TGTGCCAGCAGTTACTCGGGCAGGTTCCCCTATGGCTACACCTTC. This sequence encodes CASSYSGRFPYGYTF.

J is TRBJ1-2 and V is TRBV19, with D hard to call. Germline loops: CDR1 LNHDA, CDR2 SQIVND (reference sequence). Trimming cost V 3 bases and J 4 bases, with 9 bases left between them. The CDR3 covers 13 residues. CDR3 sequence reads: CASSIRPFYGYTF. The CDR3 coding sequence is TGTGCCAGTAGTATCAGGCCTTTCTATGGCTACACCTTC.

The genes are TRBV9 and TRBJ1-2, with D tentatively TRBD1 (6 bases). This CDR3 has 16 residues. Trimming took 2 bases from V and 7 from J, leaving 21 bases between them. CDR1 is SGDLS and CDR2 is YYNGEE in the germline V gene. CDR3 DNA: TGTGCCAGCAGCGTGGACCCCACCCAGGGGAGAAGTGGCTACACCTTC. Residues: CASSVDPTQGRSGYTF.